Below are 28 T cell receptor beta chains sequenced from a single sample in a study of T cells after yellow fever vaccination. TCRdb independently ran MiXCR on the 5' RACE reads; one entry per CDR3 protein. The table includes more than 250,000 distinct CDR3 sequences, roughly 7% detected once. The sample was PBMCs, taken more than 40 days after the first yellow fever vaccination. These receptors all stem from a man between 18 and 35 years old who received the YFV17D yellow fever vaccine.

This chain joins TRBV7-6 and TRBJ2-3, with TRBD2 matching 14 bases. V lost 4 bases, J lost 5 bases, and 8 bases stayed unmatched. This CDR3 is built from 17 residues. Germline values: CDR1 SGHVS, CDR2 FNYEAQ. CDR3 sequence (DNA): TGTGCCAGCAGCTCACCGACTAGCGGGGGGGCTCAAGATACGCAGTATTTT. Its translation: CASSSPTSGGAQDTQYF.

The table lists this clonotype with a few counts. The chain links TRBV5-1 to TRBJ2-1; 7 bases map to TRBD2. Trimming took 4 bases from V and 1 from J; bases not matched to a gene: 5. The CDR3 loop spans 15 amino acids. CDR1 and CDR2 from the germline V gene are SGHRS and YFSETQ. CDR3 nucleotides: TGCGCCAGCAGCCCAGCGGGGCCATCCTACAATGAGCAGTTCTTC. Translated, it gives CASSPAGPSYNEQFF.

At least ten counts were recorded for this clonotype. The V call is TRBV6-2 or TRBV6-3, the J call TRBJ2-1; a weak D match, TRBD2 (6 bases). The CDR3 length is 14 residues. V was clipped by 1 base and J by 3 bases, with 7 bases between them. Germline lookup yields CDR1 MNHEY and CDR2 SVGEGT. The CDR3 DNA is TGTGCCAGCAGTTACTACGGGAGCTACAATGAGCAGTTCTTC. Residues: CASSYYGSYNEQFF.

The CDR3 loop is CASSQGGARGAQETQYF. The DNA for the CDR3 is TGCGCCAGCAGCCAAGGGGGGGCGCGGGGGGCCCAAGAGACCCAGTACTTC. J is TRBJ2-5 and V is TRBV4-3; 8 bases align to TRBD2. Germline CDR1 LGHNA, CDR2 YSLEER. The CDR3 is made up of 17 amino acids. J lost 1 base, V lost 1 base, and 8 bases had no gene match.

The rearrangement uses TRBV5-1 and TRBJ2-1, with 12 bases that match TRBD2. V trimming: 0 bases; J trimming: 3 bases; junction bases outside the gene matches: 1. Germline V gene data show CDR1 as SGHRS and CDR2 as YFSETQ. This CDR3 spans 16 amino acids. The CDR3 reads CASSLASGGDYNEQFF. The CDR3 bases are TGCGCCAGCAGCTTGGCTAGCGGGGGGGACTACAATGAGCAGTTCTTC.

V usage is TRBV7-9 and J usage is TRBJ2-7; no firm D call. CDR1 and CDR2 from the germline V gene are SEHNR and FQNEAQ (reference sequence). Deletions cut 5 bases from V and 7 bases from J, with 18 bases between. The CDR3 sequence is 14 residues long. CDR3 coding DNA: TGTGCCAGCAGCGCTATCCAGAGGTATGGGGAGCAGTACTTC. This gives the protein CASSAIQRYGEQYF.

J is TRBJ2-2 and V is TRBV27; 8 nucleotides agree with TRBD2. With 8 bases clipped from V and 5 bases from J, the junction kept 7 bases outside the gene matches. Germline lookup yields CDR1 MNHEY and CDR2 SMNVEV (reference sequence). The CDR3 spans 14 residues. CDR3 bases: TGTGCCAGCTATAGCCCTAGCGGGACCGGGGAGCTGTTTTTT. Amino acids: CASYSPSGTGELFF.

This clonotype was observed a handful of times. The chain links TRBV11-2 to TRBJ2-2; 11 bases fit TRBD2. Germline V gives CDR1 SGHAT, CDR2 FQNNGV. There are 18 residues in the CDR3. With V trimmed by 1 base and J by 1 base, 5 bases remained unmatched. The CDR3 coding sequence is TGTGCCAGCAGCTTAGTAGCGCTAGCGGGGGGGAACACCGGGGAGCTGTTTTTT. Protein sequence: CASSLVALAGGNTGELFF.

The chain combines TRBV14 with TRBJ2-3; 7 bases agree with TRBD1. Losses at the gene ends were 1 base for V and 8 bases for J; bases not matched to a gene: 9. This CDR3 spans 15 amino acids. Germline V gene lookup returns CDR1 SGHDN and CDR2 FVKESK. The CDR3 nucleotides are TGTGCCAGCAGCCAAGTGTTGACAGGGCATGCTACGCAGTATTTT. Its protein is CASSQVLTGHATQYF.

This clonotype occurred a few times. This chain joins TRBV6-1 and TRBJ2-7, with D tentatively TRBD2 (7 bases). Trimming stripped 4 bases from V and 3 bases from J, with 16 bases between. The CDR3 extends over 15 amino acids. Germline CDR1 MNHNS, CDR2 SASEGT. CDR3 DNA sequence: TGTGCCAGCAGTGCCGACAGGACTAGGCTCTACGAGCAGTACGTC. Amino acid sequence: CASSADRTRLYEQYV.

This clonotype was seen at least ten times. The chain has TRBV5-1 and TRBJ1-2; D gene uncertain. The length of the CDR3 is 15 residues. V was pared by 0 bases and J by 0 bases, with 9 bases between. Germline CDR1 reads SGHRS; CDR2 reads YFSETQ. CDR3 residues: CASSLGVGPNYGYTF. For the CDR3, the DNA is TGCGCCAGCAGCTTGGGAGTCGGACCTAACTATGGCTACACCTTC.

This clonotype was counted at least ten times. The chain uses TRBV5-4 and TRBJ2-1; 8 bases line up with TRBD2. CDR1 and CDR2 from the germline V gene are SGHNT and YYREEE (reference sequence). Trimming cost V 7 bases and J 8 bases; bases outside gene matches: 8. The CDR3 totals 13 residues. The CDR3 DNA reads as TGTGCCAGCCCCGGGACTAGGGGCGATGAGCAGTTCTTC. Translated, it gives CASPGTRGDEQFF.

This clonotype showed up just a few times. The chain couples TRBV21-1 to TRBJ2-3; TRBD1, the D gene given by the table, was not confirmed from the DNA. TRBV21-1 is labeled a pseudogene. This CDR3 has 16 amino acids. CDR3 nucleotides: TGTGCCAGCAGCAATAGGGCGGGGGTTAGCACAGATACGCAGTATTTT. Amino acids: CASSNRAGVSTDTQYF.

The DNA of the CDR3 is TGTGCCAGTAGTAACAGGGCCAGGGACGAGCAGTACTTC. As protein: CASSNRARDEQYF. This chain uses TRBV19 with TRBJ2-7; TRBD1 might be the D (6 bases). Germline V lookup: CDR1 LNHDA, CDR2 SQIVND (reference sequence). This CDR3 region has 13 residues. Between the trimmed V and J ends, which lost 4 bases and 5 bases, there was a span of 12 bases.

In its sample, this clonotype was seen a few times. This rearrangement joins TRBV20-1 to TRBJ2-2; no firm D call. There are 14 residues in the CDR3. Germline CDR1 is DFQATT and CDR2 is SNEGSKA (reference sequence). V lost 0 bases to trimming and J lost 6 bases, with 11 bases between them. CDR3 residues: CSARDFQKAGELFF. Written as DNA, the CDR3 is TGCAGTGCTAGAGATTTTCAGAAGGCCGGGGAGCTGTTTTTT.

This clonotype was detected a few times. The genes are TRBV7-2 and TRBJ1-2, with a possible D match to TRBD1 (6 bases). The CDR3 is made up of 12 amino acids. V lost 4 bases and J lost 4, with 7 bases in between. Germline CDR1 SGHTA, CDR2 FQGNSA. CDR3 sequence reads: CASSSGAYGYTF. CDR3 in DNA: TGTGCCAGCAGCTCGGGGGCCTATGGCTACACCTTC.

The chain employs TRBV27 and TRBJ1-1; D unresolved. The V end was cut by 4 bases, the J end by 6 bases, with 15 bases between. The CDR3 runs to 14 residues. The germline V gene encodes CDR1 MNHEY and CDR2 SMNVEV (reference sequence). The CDR3 protein is CASSSEGEWSEAFF. DNA of the CDR3: TGTGCCAGCAGTTCTGAGGGAGAGTGGTCTGAAGCTTTCTTT.

This clonotype was recorded many times. This chain uses TRBV28 with TRBJ2-1; 8 bases match TRBD1. Germline CDR1 is MDHEN and CDR2 is SYDVKM. The CDR3 extends over 16 amino acids. With 5 bases clipped from V and 0 bases from J, the junction kept 6 bases outside the gene matches. The CDR3 region is CASSPGGTGSYNEQFF. The CDR3 DNA is TGTGCCAGCAGTCCAGGGGGCACCGGCTCCTACAATGAGCAGTTCTTC.

This clonotype was found a few times. The chain couples TRBV6-2 or TRBV6-3 to TRBJ2-7; no clear D. Trimming took off 2 bases at V and 3 bases at J, with 5 bases between the two ends. Germline CDR1 and CDR2: MNHEY and SVGEGT. The CDR3 is 12 amino acids. The DNA for the CDR3 is TGTGCCAGCAGTTACAGGGACTACGAGCAGTACGTC. As protein: CASSYRDYEQYV.

This CDR3 is CASSYPGTDGANEKLFF. CDR3 sequence (DNA): TGCGCCAGCAGCTATCCGGGGACAGACGGGGCTAATGAAAAACTGTTTTTT. The chain recombines TRBV5-1 with TRBJ1-4; 7 bases agree with TRBD1. Losses at the gene ends were 3 bases for V and 3 bases for J; bases not matched to a gene: 11. The CDR3 is made up of 17 amino acids. Germline values: CDR1 SGHRS, CDR2 YFSETQ.

This clonotype has only a few counts. The genes are TRBV25-1 and TRBJ2-5; no clear D gene. The CDR3 has 15 amino acids. The V gene's germline CDR1 is MGHDK and CDR2 SYGVNS. V was pared by 0 bases and J by 1 base, with 9 bases between. CDR3 DNA sequence: TGTGCCAGCAGTGAATATATGGCGGTCCAAGAGACCCAGTACTTC. This encodes CASSEYMAVQETQYF. Drawing the rest from reference TRBV25-1 and TRBJ2-5, the complete variable domain is EADIYQTPRYLVIGTGKKITLECSQTMGHDKMYWYQQDPGMELHLIHYSYGVNSTEKGDLSSESTVSRIRTEHFPLTLESARPSHTSQYLCASSEYMAVQETQYFGPGTRLLVL.

This clonotype appeared many times. The chain employs TRBV14 and TRBJ2-1; unclear D gene. The CDR3 runs to 15 residues. CDR1 and CDR2 from the germline V gene are SGHDN and FVKESK. Trimming cost V 0 bases and J 5 bases, with 11 bases left between them. The CDR3 DNA follows: TGTGCCAGCAGCCAAGATTTCAGAGGCGACAATGAGCAGTTCTTC. As protein: CASSQDFRGDNEQFF.

The J gene is TRBJ1-2, the V gene TRBV5-1; weak D call: TRBD1 (5 bases). CDR1 and CDR2 (germline): SGHRS, YFSETQ. This CDR3 spans 15 amino acids. Deletions cut 1 base from V and 8 bases from J, with 18 bases between. The CDR3 reads CASSLKSSGPGGYTF. CDR3 DNA sequence: TGCGCCAGCAGCTTGAAATCATCAGGGCCGGGAGGCTACACCTTC.

The gene calls are TRBV7-9 and TRBJ1-3, with D hard to call. Germline V gene sequence: CDR1 SEHNR, CDR2 FQNEAQ (reference sequence). The CDR3 has 12 amino acids. Trimming stripped 5 bases from V and 10 bases from J, with 12 bases between. The CDR3 region has the DNA TGTGCCAGCAGCCCTGATGGTGTGACCATATATTTT. Residues: CASSPDGVTIYF.

This clonotype was counted ten times or more. The chain joins TRBV6-4 to TRBJ2-1; TRBD1 agrees at 7 bases. With 2 bases clipped from V and 1 base from J, the junction kept 2 bases outside the gene matches. The CDR3 consists of 15 residues. Per germline, CDR1 MRHNA and CDR2 SNTAGT. The chain's CDR3 is CASSDQGDSYNEQFF. The CDR3, as DNA: TGTGCCAGCAGTGACCAGGGGGATTCCTACAATGAGCAGTTCTTC.

Many counts were recorded for this clonotype. The chain couples TRBV5-1 to TRBJ2-1, with 7 bases lining up with TRBD1. Trimming took 2 bases from V and 9 from J; bases not matched to a gene: 11. The CDR3 is 15 amino acids. Per the germline V gene, CDR1 is SGHRS and CDR2 is YFSETQ. The CDR3 nucleotides are TGCGCCAGCAGCTTACGTCCGGACAGGCCCCGTGAGCAGTTCTTC. It is translated as CASSLRPDRPREQFF.

The rearrangement links TRBV18 to TRBJ2-7; 8 bases line up with TRBD1. Germline CDR1 reads KGHSH; CDR2 reads LQKENI. This CDR3 comprises 14 residues. V lost 3 bases and J lost 3; bases outside the gene matches: 4. The CDR3: CASSPAGGGYEQYV. The CDR3 coding sequence is TGTGCCAGCTCACCCGCAGGGGGCGGCTACGAGCAGTACGTC.

This clonotype was seen at least ten times. This chain links TRBV5-1 with TRBJ2-1; no clear D gene. The CDR3 consists of 14 residues. Trimming left V 0 bases short and J 2 bases short, with 6 bases between. The germline CDR1 and CDR2 sequences are SGHRS and YFSETQ. The CDR3 sequence is CASSLEWAYNEQFF. CDR3 nucleotide sequence: TGCGCCAGCAGCTTGGAGTGGGCCTACAATGAGCAGTTCTTC.